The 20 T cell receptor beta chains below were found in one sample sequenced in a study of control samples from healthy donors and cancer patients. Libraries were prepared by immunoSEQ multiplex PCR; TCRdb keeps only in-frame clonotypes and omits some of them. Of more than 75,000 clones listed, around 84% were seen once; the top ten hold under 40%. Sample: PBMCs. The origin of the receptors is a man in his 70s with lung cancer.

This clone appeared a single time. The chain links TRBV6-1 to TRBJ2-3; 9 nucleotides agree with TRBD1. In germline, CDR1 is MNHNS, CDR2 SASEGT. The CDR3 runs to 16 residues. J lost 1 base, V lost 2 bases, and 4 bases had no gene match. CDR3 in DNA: TGTGCCAGCAGTGAAACAGGGGGCTTCGGCACAGATACGCAGTATTTT. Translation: CASSETGGFGTDTQYF.

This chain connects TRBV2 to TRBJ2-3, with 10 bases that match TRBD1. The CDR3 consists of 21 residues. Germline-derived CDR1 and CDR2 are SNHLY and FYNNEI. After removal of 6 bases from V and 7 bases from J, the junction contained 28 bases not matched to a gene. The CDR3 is CASRQPGQGSGERAPTNTQYF. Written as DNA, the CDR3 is TGTGCCAGCAGGCAACCGGGACAGGGGTCGGGAGAGCGGGCCCCGACGAATACGCAGTATTTT. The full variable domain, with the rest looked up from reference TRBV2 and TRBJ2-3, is EPEVTQTPSHQVTQMGQEVILRCVPISNHLYFYWYRQILGQKVEFLVSFYNNEISEKSEIFDDQFSVERPDGSNFTLKIRSTKLEDSAMYFCASRQPGQGSGERAPTNTQYFGPGTRLTVL.

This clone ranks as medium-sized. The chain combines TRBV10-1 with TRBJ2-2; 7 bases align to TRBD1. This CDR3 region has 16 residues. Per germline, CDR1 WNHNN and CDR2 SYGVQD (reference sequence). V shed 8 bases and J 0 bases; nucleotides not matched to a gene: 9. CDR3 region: CASPSFTGANTGELFF. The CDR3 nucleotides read TGCGCCAGCCCCTCCTTTACAGGGGCGAACACCGGGGAGCTGTTTTTT.

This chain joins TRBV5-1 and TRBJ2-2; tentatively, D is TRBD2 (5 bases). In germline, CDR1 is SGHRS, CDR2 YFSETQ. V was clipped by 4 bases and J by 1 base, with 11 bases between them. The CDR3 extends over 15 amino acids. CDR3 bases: TGCGCCAGCAGCCTGGCAGGAGGGAACACCGGGGAGCTGTTTTTT. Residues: CASSLAGGNTGELFF.

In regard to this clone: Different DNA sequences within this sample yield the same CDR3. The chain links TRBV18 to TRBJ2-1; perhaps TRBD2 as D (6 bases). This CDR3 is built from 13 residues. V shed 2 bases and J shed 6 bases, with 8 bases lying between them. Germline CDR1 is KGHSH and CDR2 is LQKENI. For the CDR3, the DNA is TGTGCCAGCTCACCAGGGGGAGGCAATGAGCAGTTCTTC. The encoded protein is CASSPGGGNEQFF.

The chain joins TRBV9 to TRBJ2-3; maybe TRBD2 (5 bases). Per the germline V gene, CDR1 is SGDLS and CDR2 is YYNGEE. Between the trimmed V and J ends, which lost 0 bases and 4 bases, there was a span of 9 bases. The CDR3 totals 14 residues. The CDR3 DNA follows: TGTGCCAGCAGCGTAGCGGGATTTGCAGATACGCAGTATTTT. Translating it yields CASSVAGFADTQYF.

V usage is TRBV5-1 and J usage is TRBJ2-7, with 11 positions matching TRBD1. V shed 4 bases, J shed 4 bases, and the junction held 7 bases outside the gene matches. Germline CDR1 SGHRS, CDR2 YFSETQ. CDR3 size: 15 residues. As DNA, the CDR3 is TGCGCCAGCAGCGCCGGACAGGGGGCAGGGTACGAGCAGTACTTC. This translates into CASSAGQGAGYEQYF.

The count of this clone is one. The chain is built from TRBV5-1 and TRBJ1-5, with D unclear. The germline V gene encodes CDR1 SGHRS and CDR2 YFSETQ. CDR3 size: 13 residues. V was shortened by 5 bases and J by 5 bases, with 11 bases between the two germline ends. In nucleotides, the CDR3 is TGCGCCAGCAGAATTGGTGTCGATCAGCCCCAGCATTTT. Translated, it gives CASRIGVDQPQHF.

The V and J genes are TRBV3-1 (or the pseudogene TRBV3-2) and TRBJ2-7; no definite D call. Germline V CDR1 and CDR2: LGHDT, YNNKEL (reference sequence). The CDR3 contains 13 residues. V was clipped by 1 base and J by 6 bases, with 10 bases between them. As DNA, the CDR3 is TGTGCCAGCAGCCAAGGGGGATACGGCGAGCAGTACTTC. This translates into CASSQGGYGEQYF.

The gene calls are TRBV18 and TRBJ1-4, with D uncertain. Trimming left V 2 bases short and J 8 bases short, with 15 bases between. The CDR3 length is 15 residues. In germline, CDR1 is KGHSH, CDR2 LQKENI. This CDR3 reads CASSPAVVKREKLFF. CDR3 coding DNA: TGTGCCAGCTCACCAGCAGTGGTGAAACGGGAAAAACTGTTTTTT. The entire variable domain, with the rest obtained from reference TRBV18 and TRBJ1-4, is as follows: NAGVMQNPRHLVRRRGQEARLRCSPMKGHSHVYWYRQLPEEGLKFMVYLQKENIIDESGMPKERFSAEFPKEGPSILRIQQVVRGDSAAYFCASSPAVVKREKLFFGSGTQLSVL.

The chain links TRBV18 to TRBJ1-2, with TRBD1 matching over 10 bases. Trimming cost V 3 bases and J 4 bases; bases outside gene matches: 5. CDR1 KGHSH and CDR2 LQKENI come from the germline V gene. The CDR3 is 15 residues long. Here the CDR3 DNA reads TGTGCCAGCTCACCCGGGACAGGGGCGAGCTATGGCTACACCTTC. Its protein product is CASSPGTGASYGYTF.

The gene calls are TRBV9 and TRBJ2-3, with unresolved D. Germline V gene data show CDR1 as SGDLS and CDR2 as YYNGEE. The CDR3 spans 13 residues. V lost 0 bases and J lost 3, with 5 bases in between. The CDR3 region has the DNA TGTGCCAGCAGCGTAGGGAAAACAGATACGCAGTATTTT. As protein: CASSVGKTDTQYF.

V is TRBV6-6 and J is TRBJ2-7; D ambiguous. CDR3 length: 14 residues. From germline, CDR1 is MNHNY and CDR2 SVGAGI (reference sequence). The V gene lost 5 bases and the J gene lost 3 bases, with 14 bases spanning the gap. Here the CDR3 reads CASSDQHQHYEQYF. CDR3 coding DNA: TGTGCCAGCAGTGACCAACACCAACACTACGAGCAGTACTTC.

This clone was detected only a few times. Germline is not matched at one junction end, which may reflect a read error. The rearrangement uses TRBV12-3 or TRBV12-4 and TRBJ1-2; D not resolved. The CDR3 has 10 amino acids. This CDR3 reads CASSLGRRSF. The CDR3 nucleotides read TGTGCCAGCAGTTTAGGGAGACGTAGCTTC.

The CDR3 coding sequence is TGTGCCGGATCGGGGACTAGCGGGGGGACGAACACCGGGGAGCTGTTTTTT. This sequence encodes CAGSGTSGGTNTGELFF. V and J are TRBV7-9 and TRBJ2-2; TRBD2 matches at 15 bases. Germline values: CDR1 SEHNR, CDR2 FQNEAQ (reference sequence). The ends lost 11 bases at V and 0 bases at J; junction bases unmatched: 7. This CDR3 region has 17 residues.

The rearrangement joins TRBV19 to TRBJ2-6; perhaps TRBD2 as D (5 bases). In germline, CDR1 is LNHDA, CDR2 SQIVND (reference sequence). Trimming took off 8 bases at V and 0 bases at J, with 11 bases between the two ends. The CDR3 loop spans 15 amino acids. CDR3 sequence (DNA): TGTGCCAGTCTCACGGGGAACTCTGGGGCCAACGTCCTGACTTTC. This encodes CASLTGNSGANVLTF.

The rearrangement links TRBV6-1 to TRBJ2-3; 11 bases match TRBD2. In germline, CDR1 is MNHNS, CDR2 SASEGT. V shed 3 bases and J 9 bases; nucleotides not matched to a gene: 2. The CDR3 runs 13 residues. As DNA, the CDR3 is TGTGCCAGCAGTGAGAGACTAGCGGGGACGCAGTATTTT. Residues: CASSERLAGTQYF.

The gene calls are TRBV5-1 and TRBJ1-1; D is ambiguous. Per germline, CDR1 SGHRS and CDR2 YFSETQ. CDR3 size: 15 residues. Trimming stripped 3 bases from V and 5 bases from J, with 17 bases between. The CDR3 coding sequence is TGCGCCAGCAGCTCGGACGTTGCACTGCCAACTGAAGCTTTCTTT. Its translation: CASSSDVALPTEAFF.

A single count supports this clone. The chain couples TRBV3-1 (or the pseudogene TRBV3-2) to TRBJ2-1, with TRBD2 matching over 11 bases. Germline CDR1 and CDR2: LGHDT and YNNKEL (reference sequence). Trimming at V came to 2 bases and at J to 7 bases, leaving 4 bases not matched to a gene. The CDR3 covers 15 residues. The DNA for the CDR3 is TGTGCCAGCAGCCAAACTGCTAGCGGGGGGAATGAGCAGTTCTTC. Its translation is CASSQTASGGNEQFF.

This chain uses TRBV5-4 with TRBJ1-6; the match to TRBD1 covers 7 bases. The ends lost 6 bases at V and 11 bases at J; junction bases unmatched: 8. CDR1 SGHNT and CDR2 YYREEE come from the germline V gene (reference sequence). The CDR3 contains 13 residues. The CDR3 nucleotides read TGTGCCAGCACCCGACAGGGTGGCGCACCCCTCCACTTT. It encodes CASTRQGGAPLHF.